The clone carrying this T cell receptor (beta chain) was observed at least ten times. Its target is not known. What was amplified from RNA transcripts were TCR beta CDR3 regions. The study used the HTBI primer set for a first-round RT-PCR of the TCR CDR3. MiXCR was run by TCRdb on the multiplex PCR reads, yielding one entry per CDR3 protein. The table records nearly 250,000 distinct CDR3 sequences, about 24% of them present only once. This sample is part of a study of T cells in Graves' hyperthyroidism and ophthalmopathy. General study points: Expanded thyroid clonotypes (above 0.001) were mostly also found in blood.

The study based diagnoses on clinical symptoms, serum thyroxine and TRAb, thyroid ultrasound and orbital computed tomography. The CDR3 consists of 15 residues. V was pared by 1 base and J by 5 bases, with 3 bases of the junction left unmatched. Germline CDR1 is SGHTA and CDR2 is FQGNSA. This receptor was identified in a middle-aged woman with Graves' ophthalmopathy. Sequenced input: blood. J is TRBJ2-7 and V is TRBV7-2; TRBD2 agrees at 12 bases. The CDR3 here is CASSLGRLAGDEQYF. The CDR3 DNA follows: TGTGCCAGCAGCTTAGGGAGACTAGCGGGAGACGAGCAGTACTTC.